The 10 T cell receptor beta chains given below trace back to one sample, sequenced in a study of blood T cells in healthy people across ages. Together with a sample-barcoded 5' primer, a J-beta primer mix was included in a second PCR lasting about 6 to 11 cycles. TCRdb re-called the 5' RACE reads with MiXCR, one entry per CDR3 protein. The sample holds 600,000 to 1,000,000 distinct CDR3 sequences, 20% to 25% seen once. The sample was also reused in another study, on T cells of mothers and their children.

What was sequenced was blood. These receptors were collected from a boy aged 10-17 years in good health.

The chain employs TRBV7-2 and TRBJ2-2, with D possibly TRBD2 on 6 matching bases. The CDR3 covers 14 residues. V was pared by 4 bases and J by 6 bases, with 12 bases between. Germline V gene data show CDR1 as SGHTA and CDR2 as FQGNSA. The CDR3 DNA reads TGTGCCAGCAGCTATCTAACGGGGGCCGGGGAGCTGTTTTTT. Its protein product is CASSYLTGAGELFF.

This clonotype was recorded a few times. This chain connects TRBV4-3 to TRBJ2-5; tentative D call: TRBD2 (6 bases). The last part of the DNA fits TRBJ2-7 better; the J call may be wrong. Germline CDR1 reads LGHNA; CDR2 reads YSLEER. This CDR3 is 14 amino acids long. The CDR3 bases are TGCGCCAGCAGCCAAGAAGTGACTAGCTACGAGCAGTACTTC. Translating gives CASSQEVTSYEQYF.

Comments on this clonotype: At one end the junction does not follow the germline gene, possibly because of a read error. V gene TRBV15 combines with J gene TRBJ2-2; 8 bases match TRBD2. The CDR3 consists of 15 residues. Germline CDR1 and CDR2: LNHNV and YYDKDF (reference sequence). In DNA form, the CDR3 reads TGTGCCACCAGCAGGACTAGCGCGAACACCGGGGAGCCGTTTTTT. This gives the protein CATSRTSANTGEPFF.

The genes are TRBV7-2 and TRBJ2-3, with D uncertain. Germline V gene data show CDR1 as SGHTA and CDR2 as FQGNSA. The V and J ends lost 1 base and 0 bases respectively, with 5 bases between them. The CDR3 runs to 14 residues. CDR3 region: CASSLEQSTDTQYF. DNA of the CDR3: TGTGCCAGCAGCTTAGAGCAGAGCACAGATACGCAGTATTTT.

This clonotype was seen more than once but under ten times. This chain uses TRBV6-5 with TRBJ1-5; D is unclear. The CDR3 runs 15 residues. The V gene lost 5 bases and the J gene lost 2 bases, with 13 bases spanning the gap. Germline values: CDR1 MNHEY, CDR2 SVGAGI. The DNA of the CDR3 is TGTGCCAGCAGTCCCCGGCGGGTCGGCAATCAGCCCCAGCATTTT. This gives the protein CASSPRRVGNQPQHF.

CDR3 in amino acids: CASSLWEGLETQYF. CDR3 DNA: TGTGCCAGCAGTTTATGGGAGGGTTTGGAGACCCAGTACTTC. The genes are TRBV28 and TRBJ2-5, with D maybe TRBD2 (6 bases). The CDR3 loop spans 14 amino acids. V lost 0 bases to trimming and J lost 5 bases, with 10 bases between them. Germline V gene sequence: CDR1 MDHEN, CDR2 SYDVKM. Full variable domain (outside the CDR3, taken from reference TRBV28 and TRBJ2-5): DVKVTQSSRYLVKRTGEKVFLECVQDMDHENMFWYRQDPGLGLRLIYFSYDVKMKEKGDIPEGYSVSREKKERFSLILESASTNQTSMYLCASSLWEGLETQYFGPGTRLLVL.

The chain carries TRBV7-2 and TRBJ2-5; 11 nucleotides align to TRBD2. With the DNA end fitting TRBJ2-7 better, the J assignment may be wrong. This CDR3 is 17 amino acids long. Germline V gene sequence: CDR1 SGHTA, CDR2 FQGNSA. This chain's CDR3 is CASSYQLTSGVSYEQYF. CDR3 DNA sequence: TGTGCCAGCAGCTACCAACTGACTAGCGGGGTATCCTACGAGCAGTACTTC.

The chain has TRBV12-3 or TRBV12-4 and TRBJ2-2; weak D call: TRBD2 (5 bases). Trimming left V 1 base short and J 6 bases short, with 9 bases between. The CDR3 is made up of 14 amino acids. The CDR3 here is CASSLVVGAGELFF. The CDR3 nucleotides are TGTGCCAGCAGTTTAGTTGTCGGGGCCGGGGAGCTGTTTTTT.

This chain uses TRBV4-1 with TRBJ1-1, with TRBD1 matching 7 bases. CDR3 length equals 16 residues. J lost 1 base, V lost 1 base, and 6 bases had no gene match. From germline, CDR1 is MGHRA and CDR2 YSYEKL. The CDR3 sequence: CASSQVPGQTNTEAFF. Here the CDR3 DNA reads TGCGCCAGCAGCCAAGTTCCGGGACAGACGAACACTGAAGCTTTCTTT.

Only one count was recorded for this clonotype. This chain joins TRBV12-3 or TRBV12-4 and TRBJ1-4, with D maybe TRBD1 (5 bases). Deletions cut 6 bases from V and 2 bases from J, with 10 bases between. This CDR3 has 14 residues. CDR3 in amino acids: CASRATETNEKLFF. The CDR3 nucleotides are TGTGCCAGCAGGGCGACAGAGACTAATGAAAAACTGTTTTTT.